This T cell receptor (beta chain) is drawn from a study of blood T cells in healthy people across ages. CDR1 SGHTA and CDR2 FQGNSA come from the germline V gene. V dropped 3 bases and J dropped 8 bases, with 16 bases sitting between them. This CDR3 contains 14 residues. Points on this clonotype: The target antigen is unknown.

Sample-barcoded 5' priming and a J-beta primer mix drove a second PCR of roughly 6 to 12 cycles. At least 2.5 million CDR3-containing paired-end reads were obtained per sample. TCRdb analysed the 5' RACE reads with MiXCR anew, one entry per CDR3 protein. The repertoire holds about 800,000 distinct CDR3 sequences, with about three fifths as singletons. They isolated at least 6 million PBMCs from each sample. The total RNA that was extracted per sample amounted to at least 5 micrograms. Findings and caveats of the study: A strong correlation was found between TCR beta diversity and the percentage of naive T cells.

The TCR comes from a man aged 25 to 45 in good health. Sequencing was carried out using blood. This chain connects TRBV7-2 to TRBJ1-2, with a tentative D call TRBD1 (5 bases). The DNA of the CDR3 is TGTGCCAGCAGCTTTGTCGGGAACGAGGGGGGCTACACCTTC. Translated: CASSFVGNEGGYTF.